These 17 T cell receptor beta chains came from one sample sequenced in a study of shared clonotypes between healthy human individuals. Method: immunoSEQ multiplex PCR; TCRdb's copy keeps in-frame clones and lacks some. The table lists about 960,000 clones, less than 85% of them singletons. The specimen was memory CD4+ T cells sorted from blood. Stated subset: CD45RA-negative fraction. These receptors came from a man aged 18 to 30 in good health.

This clone was seen just once. Given a much more abundant clone one base away, this may be a read error. The chain employs TRBV5-4 and TRBJ2-7, with 11 nucleotides matching TRBD2. Germline trimming cut 4 bases from V and 3 bases from J; bases unmatched to any gene: 3. Per germline, CDR1 SGHNT and CDR2 YYREEE (reference sequence). This CDR3 comprises 14 residues. The CDR3 DNA follows: TGTGCCAGCAGCCAAGGGACTAGCGGCTACGAGCAGTACTTC. This gives the protein CASSQGTSGYEQYF.

The chain is built from TRBV6-5 and TRBJ1-3; D gene uncertain. CDR1 MNHEY and CDR2 SVGAGI come from the germline V gene. CDR3 length: 11 amino acids. V shed 8 bases and J shed 4 bases, with 6 bases lying between them. Here the CDR3 reads CASWEGNTIYF. The CDR3 DNA follows: TGTGCCAGCTGGGAGGGAAACACCATATATTTT.

V usage is TRBV7-2 and J usage is TRBJ2-7; D may be TRBD1 or TRBD2 (5 bases each). This CDR3 region has 17 residues. V shed 6 bases and J shed 0 bases, with 21 bases lying between them. Germline V lookup: CDR1 SGHTA, CDR2 FQGNSA. The CDR3 spells CASSSSPPGASSYEQYF. CDR3 DNA sequence: TGTGCCAGCAGTTCCTCACCGCCCGGGGCCAGCTCCTACGAGCAGTACTTC.

This clone was counted only a few times. This chain connects TRBV6-4 to TRBJ2-5; D is perhaps TRBD1 (5 bases). The germline V and J ends were trimmed by 5 bases and 4 bases, with 11 bases remaining between them. This CDR3 comprises 13 residues. Germline-derived CDR1 and CDR2 are MRHNA and SNTAGT. The DNA of the CDR3 is TGTGCCAGCAGTTCCCAAAGGGGAGAGACCCAGTACTTC. Translated, it gives CASSSQRGETQYF.

The V and J genes are TRBV5-1 and TRBJ2-7, with D perhaps TRBD1 (5 bases). The V end was cut by 1 base, the J end by 0 bases, with 8 bases between. The CDR3 contains 14 residues. In germline, CDR1 is SGHRS, CDR2 YFSETQ. This CDR3 is CASSLLDTSYEQYF. CDR3 in DNA: TGCGCCAGCAGCTTGTTGGACACCTCCTACGAGCAGTACTTC.

The chain has TRBV2 and TRBJ2-6; TRBD2 matches at 8 bases. The CDR3 covers 15 residues. Per germline, CDR1 SNHLY and CDR2 FYNNEI. V was pared by 6 bases and J by 3 bases, with 4 bases of the junction left unmatched. The CDR3 loop is CASRVAGYGANVLTF. The CDR3 nucleotides read TGTGCCAGCAGAGTAGCGGGATATGGGGCCAACGTCCTGACTTTC.

Notes on this clone: At one end the junction does not follow the germline gene, possibly because of a read error. The rearrangement joins TRBV7-7 to TRBJ2-5; 13 nucleotides agree with TRBD2. Germline V gene sequence: CDR1 SSHAT, CDR2 FNYEAQ (reference sequence). This CDR3 has 16 residues. The CDR3 region has the DNA TGTGCTAGCAGCCTCGGACTAGCGGGAGAGTCCGAGACCCAGTACTTC. Protein sequence: CASSLGLAGESETQYF.

Remarks on this clone: Other DNA sequences in this specimen translate into the identical CDR3. V is TRBV6-1 and J is TRBJ2-7, with TRBD1 matching 7 bases. CDR1 and CDR2 (germline): MNHNS, SASEGT. The ends lost 6 bases at V and 3 bases at J; junction bases unmatched: 5. The CDR3 has 13 residues. The CDR3 nucleotides read TGTGCCAGCAGCCCGGGACAGAGCTACGAGCAGTACTTC. Translated: CASSPGQSYEQYF.

The sample holds a few counts of this clone. The V gene is TRBV5-6, the J gene TRBJ1-5; maybe TRBD1 (6 bases). The CDR3 spans 15 residues. Looked up from germline, CDR1 is SGHDT and CDR2 is YYEEEE. Trimming removed 4 bases at V and 0 bases at J, with 11 bases between. CDR3 sequence reads: CASSARGLSNQPQHF. CDR3 in DNA: TGTGCCAGCAGCGCCAGGGGACTTAGCAATCAGCCCCAGCATTTT.

This sequence joins TRBV7-8 and TRBJ1-3; D gene unclear. CDR3 length: 14 residues. The V end lost 5 bases, the J end lost 4 bases, and 12 bases lay between the germline ends. The germline gives CDR1 SGHVS, CDR2 FQNEAQ. This chain's CDR3 is CASSPQSSGNTIYF. The DNA for the CDR3 is TGTGCCAGCAGCCCTCAGTCCAGCGGAAACACCATATATTTT.

This clone was counted a few times. The V and J genes are TRBV7-2 and TRBJ2-1, with D perhaps matching TRBD2 (5 bases). Trimming removed 1 base at V and 4 bases at J, with 11 bases between. The CDR3 is made up of 15 amino acids. CDR1 and CDR2 from the germline V gene are SGHTA and FQGNSA. The CDR3 DNA follows: TGTGCCAGCAGCTTAGTGGACTGGAATTACAATGAGCAGTTCTTC. Translation: CASSLVDWNYNEQFF.

The chain couples TRBV30 to TRBJ1-5; maybe TRBD1 (6 bases). CDR3 size: 13 residues. The germline gives CDR1 GTSNPN, CDR2 SVGIG (reference sequence). V lost 2 bases and J 5 bases, leaving 10 bases between the germline ends. This CDR3 is CAWSIAGDQPQHF. Written as DNA, the CDR3 is TGTGCCTGGAGTATCGCAGGGGATCAGCCCCAGCATTTT.

This clone came up a few times. The J gene is TRBJ2-7, the V gene TRBV5-1; a weak D match, TRBD1 (7 bases). The CDR3 runs 13 residues. The V and J ends lost 2 bases and 4 bases respectively, with 10 bases between them. Germline V gene lookup returns CDR1 SGHRS and CDR2 YFSETQ. The CDR3 DNA reads TGCGCCAGCAGCTTCCAGGGGGGATACGAGCAGTACTTC. Protein sequence: CASSFQGGYEQYF.

The chain couples TRBV7-2 to TRBJ1-3; tentative D call: TRBD1 (6 bases). Germline CDR1 SGHTA, CDR2 FQGNSA. The V end lost 3 bases, the J end lost 4 bases, and 10 bases lay between the germline ends. This CDR3 spans 14 amino acids. The CDR3 region has the DNA TGTGCCAGCAGCTTGGGGGGGCCCGGAAACACCATATATTTT. This sequence encodes CASSLGGPGNTIYF.

The V call is TRBV14, the J call TRBJ2-2; 7 positions agree with TRBD1. CDR3 length: 16 amino acids. Germline CDR1 reads SGHDN; CDR2 reads FVKESK. The V and J ends lost 6 bases and 0 bases, in that order; junction bases with no gene match: 7. CDR3 DNA sequence: TGTGCCAGCAGGTCCACCGGGACAGCGAACACCGGGGAGCTGTTTTTT. It is translated as CASRSTGTANTGELFF.

The V call is TRBV30, the J call TRBJ2-3; maybe TRBD2 (6 bases). CDR1 and CDR2 from the germline V gene are GTSNPN and SVGIG (reference sequence). Trimming took off 4 bases at V and 0 bases at J, with 11 bases between the two ends. The CDR3 has 14 residues. CDR3 in amino acids: CAWNLASSTDTQYF. The CDR3 DNA follows: TGTGCCTGGAATCTAGCGTCTAGCACAGATACGCAGTATTTT. The full variable domain, completed using reference TRBV30 and TRBJ2-3, is SQTIHQWPATLVQPVGSPLSLECTVEGTSNPNLYWYRQAAGRGLQLLFYSVGIGQISSEVPQNLSASRPQDRQFILSSKKLLLSDSGFYLCAWNLASSTDTQYFGPGTRLTVL.

V and J are TRBV6-4 and TRBJ2-1; possibly TRBD1 or TRBD2 for D (5 bases each). Trimming shortened V by 6 bases and J by 5 bases, and 11 bases separated the two germline ends. Germline V CDR1 and CDR2: MRHNA, SNTAGT. This CDR3 has 13 amino acids. CDR3 residues: CASSPGTHNEQFF. CDR3 in DNA: TGTGCCAGCAGCCCCGGGACCCACAATGAGCAGTTCTTC.